These 24 T cell receptor beta chains share one sample of origin, sequenced in a study of CD8 T cells in Susac syndrome. RNA was extracted with the RNeasy kit, and a quantity of about 0.45 to 1 ug was reverse transcribed using random hexamers. TCRdb independently ran MiXCR on the immunoSEQ multiplex PCR reads; one entry per CDR3 protein. Of approximately 230,000 distinct CDR3 sequences listed, around 95% were seen once; the top ten hold roughly 0.072%. The material sequenced was CD4+ T cells from PBMCs. The receptor source for this set is a human donor with multiple sclerosis.

J is TRBJ2-7 and V is TRBV4-1; no clear D. CDR3 length equals 13 residues. Germline V gene lookup returns CDR1 MGHRA and CDR2 YSYEKL. V lost 1 base and J lost 3, with 7 bases in between. The CDR3 region has the DNA TGCGCCAGCAGCCAAGGATTCGGCTACGAGCAGTACTTC. This sequence encodes CASSQGFGYEQYF.

As for this clonotype: Its ends do not fully match the called genes, so a read error is possible. V is TRBV2 and J is TRBJ2-2; possible D gene TRBD2, 5 bases. Germline lookup yields CDR1 SNHLY and CDR2 FYNNEI. The CDR3 totals 14 residues. The CDR3 region has the DNA TGTGCCAGCAAGGAACAGCCGAACACCGGGGAGCTATTTTTT. The encoded protein is CASKEQPNTGELFF.

This chain connects TRBV12-3 or TRBV12-4 to TRBJ2-1; maybe TRBD2 (5 bases). The CDR3 sequence is 13 residues long. V lost 3 bases and J lost 15, with 18 bases in between. For the CDR3, the DNA is TGTGCCAGCAGTTTTTCCCGGGATCGCCCGGGGTTCTTC. Protein product: CASSFSRDRPGFF.

This chain joins TRBV20-1 and TRBJ1-1; no definite D call. Germline CDR1 reads DFQATT; CDR2 reads SNEGSKA (reference sequence). V lost 6 bases and J lost 0, with 11 bases in between. This CDR3 contains 13 residues. The CDR3 loop reads CSAPSSMNTEAFF. The CDR3 DNA reads as TGCAGTGCCCCAAGTTCCATGAACACTGAAGCTTTCTTT.

The chain uses TRBV14 and TRBJ2-1; D ambiguous. CDR1 is SGHDN, CDR2 FVKESK, per germline. This CDR3 comprises 14 residues. The V end lost 1 base, the J end lost 2 bases, and 6 bases lay between the germline ends. In DNA form, the CDR3 reads TGTGCCAGCAGCCAAGCGTCGGCCTACAATGAGCAGTTCTTC. This codes for CASSQASAYNEQFF.

V is TRBV28 and J is TRBJ2-7; 12 bases are a match to TRBD2. The V and J ends lost 8 bases and 6 bases, in that order; junction bases with no gene match: 14. In germline, CDR1 is MDHEN, CDR2 SYDVKM. The CDR3 spans 16 residues. As DNA, the CDR3 is TGTGCCAGCGTTTTAGATGCTAGCGGGGGGGCGATCGAGCAGTACTTC. It specifies CASVLDASGGAIEQYF. Full variable domain (remainder filled in from reference TRBV28 and TRBJ2-7): DVKVTQSSRYLVKRTGEKVFLECVQDMDHENMFWYRQDPGLGLRLIYFSYDVKMKEKGDIPEGYSVSREKKERFSLILESASTNQTSMYLCASVLDASGGAIEQYFGPGTRLTVT.

The chain has TRBV20-1 and TRBJ2-5; 11 bases are shared with TRBD2. Germline V gene lookup returns CDR1 DFQATT and CDR2 SNEGSKA (reference sequence). Unmatched junction bases numbered 21, after V lost 5 bases and J lost 4 bases. The CDR3 spans 19 residues. The chain's CDR3 is CSASRDIPGLAVRLETQYF. The CDR3 DNA reads TGCAGTGCTTCTAGGGACATTCCGGGACTAGCGGTCCGGCTAGAGACCCAGTACTTC.

The J gene is TRBJ2-3, the V gene TRBV6-5, with 8 bases aligning to TRBD2. CDR3 size: 15 residues. The germline V gene has CDR1 MNHEY and CDR2 SVGAGI. The V segment lost 6 bases and the J segment 4 bases; nucleotides outside the gene matches: 9. CDR3 in amino acids: CASRLRGGGSDTQYF. DNA for the CDR3: TGTGCCAGCAGGTTACGGGGGGGCGGGTCAGATACGCAGTATTTT.

V usage is TRBV6-6 and J usage is TRBJ2-7; D possibly corresponds to TRBD2 (6 bases). Germline V CDR1 and CDR2: MNHNY, SVGAGI (reference sequence). CDR3 size: 15 residues. Trimming took 8 bases from V and 3 from J, leaving 20 bases between them. DNA for the CDR3: TGTGCCAGCGGGGCGGGGCCTTGGGGGAACTACGAGCAGTACTTC. Translated: CASGAGPWGNYEQYF.

The genes are TRBV5-1 and TRBJ1-6; TRBD1 agrees at 7 bases. V lost 4 bases and J lost 5; bases outside the gene matches: 6. This CDR3 contains 15 residues. Germline V gives CDR1 SGHRS, CDR2 YFSETQ. The CDR3 DNA follows: TGCGCCAGCAGCACGGGACAGAGCGATAATTCACCCCTCCACTTT. Residues: CASSTGQSDNSPLHF.

The V and J genes are TRBV20-1 and TRBJ1-2; TRBD1 might be the D (6 bases). The CDR3 loop spans 14 amino acids. V was trimmed by 1 base and J by 4 bases, leaving 13 bases between them. Germline lookup yields CDR1 DFQATT and CDR2 SNEGSKA (reference sequence). The CDR3 nucleotides are TGCAGTGCTAGAGTGGGGGGCCATAGCTATGGCTACACCTTC. Amino acids: CSARVGGHSYGYTF.

The chain has TRBV7-2 and TRBJ2-7; 13 bases fit TRBD2. The V segment lost 5 bases and the J segment 5 bases; nucleotides outside the gene matches: 3. CDR1 and CDR2 (germline): SGHTA, FQGNSA. The length of the CDR3 is 14 residues. The CDR3 DNA reads as TGTGCCAGCAGCCGGACTAGCGGGAGCCACGAGCAGTACGTC. It encodes CASSRTSGSHEQYV.

The V call is TRBV19, the J call TRBJ2-5, with D possibly being TRBD1 or TRBD2 (6 bases each). Germline CDR1 is LNHDA and CDR2 is SQIVND (reference sequence). This CDR3 contains 12 residues. V lost 5 bases and J lost 6, with 10 bases in between. Written as DNA, the CDR3 is TGTGCCAGTAGTCCGGGGGCGAAGACCCAGTACTTC. Its translation is CASSPGAKTQYF.

The genes are TRBV30 and TRBJ2-7; a weak D match, TRBD2 (5 bases). The CDR3 sequence is 11 residues long. Germline values: CDR1 GTSNPN, CDR2 SVGIG (reference sequence). V was clipped by 4 bases and J by 4 bases, with 8 bases between them. The CDR3 DNA follows: TGTGCCTGGAAACGGACTTACGAGCAGTACTTC. Translating gives CAWKRTYEQYF.

This chain connects TRBV20-1 to TRBJ2-5; no definite D call. The V gene's germline CDR1 is DFQATT and CDR2 SNEGSKA (reference sequence). Between the trimmed V and J ends, which lost 6 bases and 5 bases, there was a span of 16 bases. The CDR3 covers 13 residues. The CDR3, as DNA: TGCAGTGCCCCGGTCCCGGCGATGGAGACCCAGTACTTC. Amino acid sequence: CSAPVPAMETQYF.

The CDR3: CASSPWTGRGYTF. The CDR3 nucleotides are TGCGCCAGCAGCCCCTGGACAGGGAGAGGCTACACCTTC. This chain joins TRBV5-1 and TRBJ1-2; 8 nucleotides line up with TRBD1. The CDR3 is made up of 13 amino acids. Trimming at V came to 4 bases and at J to 8 bases, leaving 7 bases not matched to a gene. Germline V CDR1 and CDR2: SGHRS, YFSETQ. Variable domain in full (rest from reference TRBV5-1 and TRBJ1-2): KAGVTQTPRYLIKTRGQQVTLSCSPISGHRSVSWYQQTPGQGLQFLFEYFSETQRNKGNFPGRFSGRQFSNSRSEMNVSTLELGDSALYLCASSPWTGRGYTFGSGTRLTVV.

The chain couples TRBV7-3 to TRBJ1-1; TRBD1 might be the D (5 bases). The CDR3 length is 14 residues. Trimming left V 2 bases short and J 6 bases short, with 13 bases between. CDR1 is SGHTA and CDR2 is FQGTGA in the germline V gene. CDR3 residues: CASSLAPGTPEAFF. The CDR3, as DNA: TGTGCCAGCAGCTTAGCCCCCGGGACCCCTGAAGCTTTCTTT.

The rearrangement links TRBV6-6 to TRBJ2-1; 7 bases are shared with TRBD2. The V gene end was trimmed by 4 bases and the J gene end by 4 bases; junction bases not matched to a gene: 10. The CDR3 runs 16 residues. CDR1 MNHNY and CDR2 SVGAGI come from the germline V gene (reference sequence). The CDR3 nucleotides are TGTGCCAGCAGTTCCCTGACCGGGGGGTGGTACAATGAGCAGTTCTTC. Translation: CASSSLTGGWYNEQFF.

The chain has TRBV5-1 and TRBJ1-2; unclear D gene. This CDR3 spans 15 amino acids. V was cut by 0 bases and J by 2 bases, with 11 bases left in between. Germline-derived CDR1 and CDR2 are SGHRS and YFSETQ. The CDR3 DNA follows: TGCGCCAGCAGCTTGGAGGCGGCGGCGAACTATGGCTACACCTTC. Translated, it gives CASSLEAAANYGYTF. The whole variable domain, filled in from reference TRBV5-1 and TRBJ1-2, reads KAGVTQTPRYLIKTRGQQVTLSCSPISGHRSVSWYQQTPGQGLQFLFEYFSETQRNKGNFPGRFSGRQFSNSRSEMNVSTLELGDSALYLCASSLEAAANYGYTFGSGTRLTVV.

The rearrangement links TRBV30 to TRBJ1-2; the D gene is possibly TRBD1 (6 bases). The CDR3 has 16 amino acids. V was trimmed by 4 bases and J by 4 bases, leaving 22 bases between them. Germline CDR1 GTSNPN, CDR2 SVGIG (reference sequence). The CDR3 here is CAWIPRGRGRTYGYTF. DNA for the CDR3: TGTGCCTGGATCCCCCGGGGAAGGGGGAGAACCTATGGCTACACCTTC.

V gene TRBV9 combines with J gene TRBJ2-3; D may be TRBD1 or TRBD2 (5 bases each). Trimming left V 3 bases short and J 4 bases short, with 18 bases between. The germline V gene encodes CDR1 SGDLS and CDR2 YYNGEE. This CDR3 contains 16 residues. CDR3 sequence (DNA): TGTGCCAGCAGCGAGCGGATGGGGGAGATCGCAGATACGCAGTATTTT. Its protein is CASSERMGEIADTQYF.

This chain uses TRBV9 with TRBJ2-1, with TRBD2 as a possible D gene (5 bases). CDR1 SGDLS and CDR2 YYNGEE come from the germline V gene. The ends were cut back, 0 bases at V and 0 bases at J, with 10 bases in the middle. CDR3 size: 16 residues. CDR3 in amino acids: CASSVEGGLSYNEQFF. CDR3 coding DNA: TGTGCCAGCAGCGTAGAGGGCGGACTCTCCTACAATGAGCAGTTCTTC.

The J gene is TRBJ2-5, the V gene TRBV10-3; D ambiguous. Germline CDR1 ENHRY, CDR2 SYGVKD. V lost 0 bases and J 4 bases, leaving 6 bases between the germline ends. This CDR3 contains 13 residues. The CDR3 region is CAISESDGETQYF. As DNA, the CDR3 is TGTGCCATCAGTGAGTCGGACGGAGAGACCCAGTACTTC.

V and J are TRBV20-1 and TRBJ2-6; TRBD1 might be the D (5 bases). V was cut by 0 bases and J by 1 base, with 10 bases left in between. CDR1 and CDR2 from the germline V gene are DFQATT and SNEGSKA (reference sequence). This CDR3 contains 16 residues. The CDR3 region is CSARDVKGSGANVLTF. CDR3 DNA: TGCAGTGCTAGAGATGTGAAGGGGTCTGGGGCCAACGTCCTGACTTTC.